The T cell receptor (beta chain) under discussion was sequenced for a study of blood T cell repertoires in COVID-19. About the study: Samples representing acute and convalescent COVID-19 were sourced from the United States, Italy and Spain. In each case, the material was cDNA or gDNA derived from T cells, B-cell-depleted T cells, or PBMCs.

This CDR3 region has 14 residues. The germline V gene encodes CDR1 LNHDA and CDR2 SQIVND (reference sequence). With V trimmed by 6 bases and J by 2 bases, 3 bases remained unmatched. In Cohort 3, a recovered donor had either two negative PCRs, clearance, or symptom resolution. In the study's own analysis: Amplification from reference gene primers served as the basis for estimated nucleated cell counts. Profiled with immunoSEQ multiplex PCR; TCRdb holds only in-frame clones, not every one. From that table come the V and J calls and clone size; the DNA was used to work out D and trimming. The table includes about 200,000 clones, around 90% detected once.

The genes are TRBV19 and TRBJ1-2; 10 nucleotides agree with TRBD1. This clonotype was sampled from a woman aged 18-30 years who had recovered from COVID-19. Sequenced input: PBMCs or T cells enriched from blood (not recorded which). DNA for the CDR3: TGTGCCAGTAGGCCGGACAGGGGGAACTATGGCTACACCTTC. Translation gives CASRPDRGNYGYTF.